The source of this TCR beta chain is a study of beta chain features in type 1 diabetes. Study-wide points: TCRB CDR3s from Type 1 diabetes patients were moderately but significantly shorter in all four CD4+ subsets. Healthy donors had naive, central memory and Treg TCRB repertoires that appeared less similar than those seen among patients.

Investigators reverse transcribed all isolated RNA, so they sequenced expressed TCRB transcripts. Sequencing was performed with immunoSEQ multiplex PCR; in TCRdb, only in-frame clones are kept and a portion is missing. The sample yields 680,000 or so clones, 13% seen once. Notes on this clone: Its specificity is unknown.

Populations obtained by sorting all exceeded 95% purity. V lost 2 bases and J lost 4, with 8 bases in between. This CDR3 is built from 13 residues. The clonotype was recovered from a man younger than 30 with type 1 diabetes. The chain is built from TRBV23-1 and TRBJ1-2; D gene uncertain. TRBV23-1 is identified as an open reading frame with a role that is uncertain. Sequencing used naive CD4+ T cells from blood. CDR3 sequence reads: CASSQGWAYGYTF. The CDR3 region has the DNA TGCGCCAGCAGTCAAGGGTGGGCCTATGGCTACACCTTC.